Below, 28 T cell receptor beta chains from the same sample are listed, as sequenced in a study of patients and donors after allogeneic stem cell transplantation (dated by TCRdb to about 2020). To prepare the library, RT-PCR was applied. Sequencing was carried out with a NextSeq 550. TCRdb reran the public reads through fastp at Q25 and MiXCR, keeping productive beta chains. A single entry per CDR3 protein holds the most common genes and DNA from its merged rows. Within this sample are about 160,000 distinct CDR3 sequences, with 24% of them counted one time only. The top ten constitute 20% to 30% of the sample. The sequenced sample consisted of blood, either unsorted or a sorted T cell fraction (not recorded which). The receptor set was obtained from a human donor who was either an allogeneic HSCT recipient or a stem cell or donor lymphocyte infusion donor (not recorded which). It is not recorded whose cells these are; they may come from a transplant donor.

This clonotype was observed at least ten times. The genes are TRBV9 and TRBJ1-3; D remains unclear. From germline, CDR1 is SGDLS and CDR2 YYNGEE. The CDR3 extends over 16 amino acids. V lost 1 base and J 0 bases, leaving 11 bases between the germline ends. The DNA for the CDR3 is TGTGCCAGCAGCGTAATGGACGCAGACTCTGGAAACACCATATATTTT. This sequence encodes CASSVMDADSGNTIYF.

The sample holds one count of this clonotype. The V gene is TRBV18, the J gene TRBJ2-1; 7 bases agree with TRBD2. The V gene end was trimmed by 3 bases and the J gene end by 4 bases; junction bases not matched to a gene: 6. The V gene's germline CDR1 is KGHSH and CDR2 LQKENI. The CDR3 is 15 residues long. The CDR3 here is CASSPPGLRYNEQFF. CDR3 nucleotide sequence: TGTGCCAGCTCACCCCCGGGACTACGTTACAATGAGCAGTTCTTC.

This clonotype has only a few counts. An end of the junction does not agree with germline; a read error may underlie this. This chain joins TRBV12-3 or TRBV12-4 and TRBJ1-2; tentative D call: TRBD1 (5 bases). The CDR3 covers 11 residues. The DNA for the CDR3 is TGTGCCAGCAGTTTTTCAGGGACCGTCCTCTTC. It is translated as CASSFSGTVLF.

The J gene is TRBJ2-1, the V gene TRBV7-3, with TRBD1 as a possible D gene (5 bases). CDR3 size: 14 residues. Germline V gene lookup returns CDR1 SGHTA and CDR2 FQGTGA. V lost 2 bases, J lost 8 bases, and 13 bases lay in between. CDR3 sequence (DNA): TGTGCCAGCAGCTTACCAGGGTATCATGATGAGCAGTTCTTC. It encodes CASSLPGYHDEQFF.

This clonotype was detected only a few times. The chain combines TRBV7-9 with TRBJ2-1; 7 bases line up with TRBD1. The V gene's germline CDR1 is SEHNR and CDR2 FQNEAQ (reference sequence). This CDR3 is 14 amino acids long. Trimming cost V 6 bases and J 4 bases; bases outside gene matches: 6. In DNA, the CDR3 is TGTGCCAGCAGGCACAGGGGATATTACAATGAGCAGTTCTTC. Translated, it gives CASRHRGYYNEQFF.

This clonotype showed up many times. The rearrangement uses TRBV5-1 and TRBJ1-1; D not certain. Trimming removed 3 bases from V and 0 bases from J, with 6 bases in between. The CDR3 contains 13 residues. CDR1 is SGHRS, CDR2 YFSETQ, per germline. The DNA for the CDR3 is TGCGCCAGCAGCTGGCAAATGAACACTGAAGCTTTCTTT. Translating it yields CASSWQMNTEAFF.

Here the CDR3 reads CSATDRLDEAFF. The CDR3 region has the DNA TGCAGTGCAACGGACAGGCTCGATGAAGCTTTCTTT. The V and J genes are TRBV20-1 and TRBJ1-1, with TRBD1 matching 7 bases. Germline assignment: CDR1 DFQATT and CDR2 SNEGSKA (reference sequence). With V trimmed by 6 bases and J by 7 bases, 8 bases remained unmatched. The CDR3 totals 12 residues.

The chain uses TRBV7-6 and TRBJ1-2, with D hard to call. The germline CDR1 and CDR2 sequences are SGHVS and FNYEAQ. V gave up 1 base and J gave up 8 bases, with 11 bases separating them. The CDR3 is 13 residues long. CDR3 sequence reads: CASSLDGVQGYTF. CDR3 bases: TGTGCCAGCAGCTTAGATGGGGTTCAAGGCTACACCTTC.

This clonotype was observed a single time. The CDR3 nucleotides read TGCGCCAGCAGCTCCTGGGAGGGGTGGACCGGGGAGCTGTTTTTT. It translates to CASSSWEGWTGELFF. V usage is TRBV5-1 and J usage is TRBJ2-2; TRBD2 aligns across 7 bases. The germline V gene encodes CDR1 SGHRS and CDR2 YFSETQ. The CDR3 contains 15 residues. J was trimmed by 5 bases and V by 3 bases; bases with no gene match: 7.

The chain joins TRBV6-6 to TRBJ1-2; possible D gene TRBD1, 5 bases. V lost 6 bases to trimming and J lost 7 bases, with 18 bases between them. The CDR3 length is 14 residues. The germline V gene encodes CDR1 MNHNY and CDR2 SVGAGI (reference sequence). CDR3 in amino acids: CASSPLGEGFGYTF. As DNA, the CDR3 is TGTGCCAGCAGCCCTCTGGGGGAAGGGTTTGGCTACACCTTC.

This clonotype appeared many times. The rearrangement links TRBV9 to TRBJ1-5; D unresolved. The germline gives CDR1 SGDLS, CDR2 YYNGEE. V shed 1 base and J shed 2 bases, with 4 bases lying between them. The CDR3 has 13 residues. CDR3 bases: TGTGCCAGCAGCGTATCTGGCAATCAGCCCCAGCATTTT. Its protein is CASSVSGNQPQHF.

Concerning this clonotype itself: Germline and junction disagree at one end, which may indicate a read error. The chain employs TRBV5-1 and TRBJ1-2; no reliable D call. Germline V gene sequence: CDR1 SGHRS, CDR2 YFSETQ. CDR3 length: 14 residues. CDR3 in DNA: TGCCCCAGCAGCTTGGGATGGCTCAGCTATGGCTACACCTTC. It is translated as CPSSLGWLSYGYTF.

In this sample, this clonotype turned up many times. The chain is built from TRBV29-1 and TRBJ1-1; TRBD1 is a possible D gene (5 bases). Germline values: CDR1 SQVTM, CDR2 ANQGSEA. The CDR3 consists of 15 residues. Trimming shortened V by 4 bases and J by 3 bases, and 18 bases separated the two germline ends. The DNA of the CDR3 is TGCAGCGTTGGAAGCGTGTGGGGCCGGGACACTGAAGCTTTCTTT. It encodes CSVGSVWGRDTEAFF.

This clonotype was counted only a few times. The V and J genes are TRBV20-1 and TRBJ1-2; unclear D gene. Germline-derived CDR1 and CDR2 are DFQATT and SNEGSKA (reference sequence). Trimming removed 2 bases at V and 4 bases at J, with 17 bases between. The CDR3 has 15 amino acids. CDR3 nucleotides: TGCAGTGCTAGACTGGCGGCGAGGGATAGCTATGGCTACACCTTC. Translating gives CSARLAARDSYGYTF.

In its sample, this clonotype was seen many times. The chain uses TRBV7-2 and TRBJ1-6; D is ambiguous. This CDR3 contains 16 residues. Looked up from germline, CDR1 is SGHTA and CDR2 is FQGNSA. Trimming left V 3 bases short and J 0 bases short, with 9 bases between. CDR3 DNA sequence: TGTGCCAGCAGCTTTGAACGGAGCTCCTATAATTCACCCCTCCACTTT. Its translation is CASSFERSSYNSPLHF.

V and J are TRBV7-9 and TRBJ2-1; D gene unclear. CDR1 SEHNR and CDR2 FQNEAQ come from the germline V gene (reference sequence). Trimming removed 6 bases from V and 4 bases from J, with 13 bases in between. This CDR3 has 14 amino acids. CDR3 in amino acids: CASRNPGSYNEQFF. In DNA form, the CDR3 reads TGTGCCAGCAGAAATCCCGGGTCATACAATGAGCAGTTCTTC. Full variable domain (rest looked up from reference TRBV7-9 and TRBJ2-1): DTGVSQNPRHKITKRGQNVTFRCDPISEHNRLYWYRQTLGQGPEFLTYFQNEAQLEKSRLLSDRFSAERPKGSFSTLEIQRTEQGDSAMYLCASRNPGSYNEQFFGPGTRLTVL.

There are a few counts of this clonotype. This chain joins TRBV29-1 and TRBJ1-1, with 7 bases matching TRBD1. CDR3 length equals 14 residues. V lost 7 bases, J lost 5 bases, and 13 bases stayed unmatched. CDR1 is SQVTM and CDR2 is ANQGSEA in the germline V gene. CDR3 amino acids: CSAPARQGLTEAFF. As DNA, the CDR3 is TGCAGCGCCCCGGCCCGACAGGGTCTTACTGAAGCTTTCTTT.

This clonotype was seen only a few times. J is TRBJ2-1 and V is TRBV7-3; D gene ambiguous. Trimming shortened V by 6 bases and J by 7 bases, and 13 bases separated the two germline ends. Germline V lookup: CDR1 SGHTA, CDR2 FQGTGA. The CDR3 consists of 13 residues. This CDR3 is CASRSSPANEQFF. DNA of the CDR3: TGTGCCAGCAGATCGTCCCCGGCAAATGAGCAGTTCTTC. Drawing the rest from reference TRBV7-3 and TRBJ2-1, the complete variable domain is GAGVSQTPSNKVTEKGKYVELRCDPISGHTALYWYRQSLGQGPEFLIYFQGTGAADDSGLPNDRFFAVRPEGSVSTLKIQRTERGDSAVYLCASRSSPANEQFFGPGTRLTVL.

This clonotype came up many times. J is TRBJ1-1 and V is TRBV20-1; tentative D call: TRBD1 (6 bases). Trimming removed 1 base from V and 6 bases from J, with 18 bases in between. Germline V lookup: CDR1 DFQATT, CDR2 SNEGSKA (reference sequence). The CDR3 is 15 amino acids. CDR3 sequence: CSARGVRREGAEAFF. DNA for the CDR3: TGCAGTGCTAGAGGGGTCCGCAGGGAGGGGGCTGAAGCTTTCTTT.

This clonotype was detected a few times. This chain links TRBV20-1 with TRBJ2-1; possible D gene TRBD2, 7 bases. Germline-derived CDR1 and CDR2 are DFQATT and SNEGSKA (reference sequence). The CDR3 length is 15 residues. The germline V and J ends were trimmed by 2 bases and 3 bases, with 14 bases remaining between them. The CDR3, as DNA: TGCAGTGCTAGACGGCCGGGGGGCAACTACAATGAGCAGTTCTTC. Protein product: CSARRPGGNYNEQFF.

This clonotype has only a few counts. The chain has TRBV6-5 and TRBJ1-2; perhaps TRBD1 as D (6 bases). The germline V gene encodes CDR1 MNHEY and CDR2 SVGAGI. The CDR3 loop spans 13 amino acids. V shed 6 bases and J shed 6 bases, with 14 bases lying between them. CDR3 nucleotide sequence: TGTGCCAGCAGACAGGGCCCGCCGGATGGCTACACCTTC. It is translated as CASRQGPPDGYTF.

This clonotype was detected many times. The chain couples TRBV20-1 to TRBJ1-5; D unresolved. Germline CDR1 is DFQATT and CDR2 is SNEGSKA (reference sequence). The CDR3 covers 13 residues. V was shortened by 4 bases and J by 6 bases, with 13 bases between the two germline ends. The DNA of the CDR3 is TGCAGTGCTAATCCCGGGCCCGCTCAGCCCCAGCATTTT. As protein: CSANPGPAQPQHF.

The rearrangement links TRBV7-9 to TRBJ2-1; 7 positions match TRBD2. J lost 7 bases, V lost 0 bases, and 9 bases had no gene match. The CDR3 covers 16 residues. Looked up from germline, CDR1 is SEHNR and CDR2 is FQNEAQ (reference sequence). Here the CDR3 reads CASSLATASGTNEQFF. The CDR3 coding sequence is TGTGCCAGCAGCTTAGCAACGGCTAGCGGCACTAATGAGCAGTTCTTC.

The chain couples TRBV12-3 or TRBV12-4 to TRBJ2-1, with D hard to call. The CDR3 is 12 amino acids. The V end was cut by 2 bases, the J end by 7 bases, with 6 bases between. The CDR3, as DNA: TGTGCCAGCAGTTTAAGTGTTAATGAGCAGTTCTTC. It yields the protein CASSLSVNEQFF.

The chain recombines TRBV19 with TRBJ1-4; D remains unclear. Trimming cost V 1 base and J 8 bases, with 8 bases left between them. Germline CDR1 and CDR2: LNHDA and SQIVND (reference sequence). The CDR3 spans 13 residues. CDR3 sequence reads: CASSIGVGEKLFF. The CDR3, as DNA: TGTGCCAGTAGTATAGGGGTGGGAGAAAAACTGTTTTTT.

This rearrangement joins TRBV25-1 to TRBJ1-1; D is possibly TRBD1 (5 bases). Trimming cost V 1 base and J 7 bases, with 10 bases left between them. The CDR3 is made up of 13 amino acids. Germline CDR1 reads MGHDK; CDR2 reads SYGVNS. CDR3 residues: CASSEFGGYEAFF. In DNA, the CDR3 is TGTGCCAGCAGTGAATTCGGGGGATATGAAGCTTTCTTT.

The chain links TRBV2 to TRBJ2-5; TRBD2 aligns across 10 bases. The J segment lost 5 bases and the V segment lost 8 bases, leaving 11 bases of the junction unmatched. The CDR3 is 15 amino acids. Looked up from germline, CDR1 is SNHLY and CDR2 is FYNNEI. CDR3 DNA: TGTGCCAGCGTGCCAGGACTAGCGGTGTTGGAGACCCAGTACTTC. Protein sequence: CASVPGLAVLETQYF.

The sample holds a few counts of this clonotype. The chain joins TRBV12-3 or TRBV12-4 to TRBJ2-7; TRBD1 agrees at 9 bases. The V gene end was trimmed by 4 bases and the J gene end by 7 bases; junction bases not matched to a gene: 8. This CDR3 spans 14 amino acids. CDR3 sequence reads: CASSSGQGLREQYF. For the CDR3, the DNA is TGTGCCAGCAGTTCCGGACAGGGGTTACGGGAGCAGTACTTC.